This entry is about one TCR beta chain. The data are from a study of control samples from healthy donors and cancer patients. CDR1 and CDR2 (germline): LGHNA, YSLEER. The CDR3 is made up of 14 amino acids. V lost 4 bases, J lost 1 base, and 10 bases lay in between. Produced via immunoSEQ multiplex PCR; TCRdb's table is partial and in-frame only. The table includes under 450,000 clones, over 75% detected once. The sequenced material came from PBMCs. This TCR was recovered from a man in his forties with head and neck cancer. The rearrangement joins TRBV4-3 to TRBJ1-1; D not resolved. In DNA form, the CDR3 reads TGCGCCAGCAGCCCCCAGGAAGGGAACACTGAAGCTTTCTTT. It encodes CASSPQEGNTEAFF.